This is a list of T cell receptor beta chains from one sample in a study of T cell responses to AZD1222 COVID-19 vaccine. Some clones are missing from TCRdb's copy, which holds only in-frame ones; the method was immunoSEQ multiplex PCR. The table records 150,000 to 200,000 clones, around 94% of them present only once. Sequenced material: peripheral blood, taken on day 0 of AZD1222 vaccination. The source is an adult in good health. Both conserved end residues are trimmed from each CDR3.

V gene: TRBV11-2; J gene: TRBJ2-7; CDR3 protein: ASSRTSGIEQY
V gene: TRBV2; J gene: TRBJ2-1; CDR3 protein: ASNGKGGDEQF
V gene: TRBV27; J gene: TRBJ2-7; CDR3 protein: ASSTLGREFSYEQY
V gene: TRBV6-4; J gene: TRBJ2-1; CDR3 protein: ASSFSGEGEQF
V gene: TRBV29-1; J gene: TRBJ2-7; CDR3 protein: SVGFASVNEQY
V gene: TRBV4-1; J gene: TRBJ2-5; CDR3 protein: ASSQIPGPLQETQY
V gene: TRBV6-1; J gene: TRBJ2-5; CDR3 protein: ASSVPGRWYQETQY
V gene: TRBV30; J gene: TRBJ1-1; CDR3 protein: AWSRAGSLAF
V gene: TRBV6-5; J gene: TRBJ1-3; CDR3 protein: ASTDGISGNTIY
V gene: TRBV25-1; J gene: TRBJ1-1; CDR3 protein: ASQMTWGAEAF
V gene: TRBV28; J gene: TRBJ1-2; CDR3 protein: ASNGVGGYGYT
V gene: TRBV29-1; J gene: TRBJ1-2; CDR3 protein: SAVAGSNYGYT
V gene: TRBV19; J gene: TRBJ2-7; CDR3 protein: ASSPPRRSAADEQY
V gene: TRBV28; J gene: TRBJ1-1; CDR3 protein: ASSFFRKNTEAF
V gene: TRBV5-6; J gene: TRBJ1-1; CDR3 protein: ASSLEIYMNTEAF
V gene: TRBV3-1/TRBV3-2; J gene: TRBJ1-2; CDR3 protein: ASSQELGQVANYGYT
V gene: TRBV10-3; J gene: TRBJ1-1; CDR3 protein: AITGTGKNTEAF
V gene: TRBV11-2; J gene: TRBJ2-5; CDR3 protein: ASSGGLQETQY